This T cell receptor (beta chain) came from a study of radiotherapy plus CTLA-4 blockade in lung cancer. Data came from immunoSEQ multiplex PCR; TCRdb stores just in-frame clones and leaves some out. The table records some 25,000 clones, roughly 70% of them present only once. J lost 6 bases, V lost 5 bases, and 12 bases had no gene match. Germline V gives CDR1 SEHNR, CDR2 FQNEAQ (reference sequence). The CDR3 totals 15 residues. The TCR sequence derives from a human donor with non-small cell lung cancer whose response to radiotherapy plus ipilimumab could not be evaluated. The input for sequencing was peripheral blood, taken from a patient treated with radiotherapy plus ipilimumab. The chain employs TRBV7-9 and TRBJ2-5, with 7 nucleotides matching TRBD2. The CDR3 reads CASSRVETSSQTQYF. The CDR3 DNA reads TGTGCCAGCAGCCGTGTCGAGACTAGCTCACAGACCCAGTACTTC.